This T cell receptor (beta chain) was identified in a study of T-cell memory formation after mild COVID-19. TCRdb re-called the 5' RACE reads through MiXCR, storing one row per CDR3 protein. The sample has approximately 340,000 distinct CDR3 sequences, approximately 16% seen once. The sample taken for sequencing was PBMCs or a T cell subset sorted from them (not recorded which). This TCR was sampled from a man in his late teens or twenties who had mild COVID-19 (a few samples of this study predate the infection). Cell type and time point are not known.

The CDR3 DNA follows: TGTGCCAGCAGCCGACATCGGGAGACCGGGGAGCTGTTTTTT. Protein product: CASSRHRETGELFF. The chain has TRBV7-2 and TRBJ2-2; weak D call: TRBD2 (6 bases). The germline CDR1 and CDR2 sequences are SGHTA and FQGNSA. Trimming shortened V by 5 bases and J by 5 bases, and 12 bases separated the two germline ends. The CDR3 runs to 14 residues. Combining the CDR3 with reference TRBV7-2 and TRBJ2-2 gives the whole variable domain GAGVSQSPSNKVTEKGKDVELRCDPISGHTALYWYRQSLGQGLEFLIYFQGNSAPDKSGLPSDRFSAERTGGSVSTLTIQRTQQEDSAVYLCASSRHRETGELFFGEGSRLTVL.